The table lists the clone carrying this T cell receptor (beta chain) with a few counts. MiXCR, run by TCRdb on the 5' RACE reads, gives a single entry per CDR3 protein. The sample has around 400,000 distinct CDR3 sequences; 24% are singletons. The source of the sample is a study of T-cell memory formation after mild COVID-19. Study at large: The two donors had largely donor-specific TCR clusters.

The ends were cut back, 0 bases at V and 2 bases at J, with 15 bases in the middle. This CDR3 is built from 17 residues. The V gene's germline CDR1 is SGHVS and CDR2 FQNEAQ. The material sequenced was PBMCs or a T cell subset sorted from them (not recorded which). This rearrangement joins TRBV7-8 to TRBJ2-3; unclear D gene. The receptor comes from an adult woman who had mild COVID-19 (a few samples of this study predate the infection). Cell type and time point are not known. As DNA, the CDR3 is TGTGCCAGCAGCTTAGCGCGCTCAGGTTATATCACAGATACGCAGTATTTT. It is translated as CASSLARSGYITDTQYF. The variable domain in full, with the rest retrieved from reference TRBV7-8 and TRBJ2-3, is GAGVSQSPRYKVAKRGQDVALRCDPISGHVSLFWYQQALGQGPEFLTYFQNEAQLDKSGLPSDRFFAERPEGSVSTLKIQRTQQEDSAVYLCASSLARSGYITDTQYFGPGTRLTVL.